One sample yielded the 13 T cell receptor beta chains listed below, sequenced in a study of radiotherapy plus CTLA-4 blockade in lung cancer. Produced via immunoSEQ multiplex PCR; TCRdb's table is partial and in-frame only. The table shows 26,000 or so clones, with 79% occurring only once. The sequences come from peripheral blood, collected from a patient treated with radiotherapy plus ipilimumab. These receptors were obtained from a human donor with non-small cell lung cancer that progressed on radiotherapy plus ipilimumab.

The J gene is TRBJ2-7, the V gene TRBV2, with D possibly matching TRBD2 (7 bases). Germline assignment: CDR1 SNHLY and CDR2 FYNNEI. The V gene lost 6 bases and the J gene lost 6 bases, with 18 bases spanning the gap. The length of the CDR3 is 14 residues. The CDR3 DNA sequence: TGTGCCAGCAGGGGGGCACGGACTAGTCCCGAGCAGTACTTC. It translates to CASRGARTSPEQYF.

This rearrangement joins TRBV7-6 to TRBJ2-5; 8 bases align to TRBD2. The trim removed 8 bases at V and 4 bases at J, leaving 12 bases unmatched. Germline V gene lookup returns CDR1 SGHVS and CDR2 FNYEAQ. The CDR3 length is 15 residues. The CDR3: CASGIGAGEGETQYF. The DNA for the CDR3 is TGTGCCAGCGGAATTGGAGCGGGAGAAGGAGAGACCCAGTACTTC.

The V call is TRBV7-9, the J call TRBJ2-3; D gene uncertain. Per the germline V gene, CDR1 is SEHNR and CDR2 is FQNEAQ (reference sequence). CDR3 length: 13 residues. V lost 3 bases, J lost 6 bases, and 10 bases lay in between. CDR3 in amino acids: CASSFEWSDTQYF. The CDR3 DNA is TGTGCCAGCAGCTTCGAGTGGTCGGATACGCAGTATTTT.

This chain links TRBV2 with TRBJ2-1, with TRBD1 matching 8 bases. After removal of 6 bases from V and 5 bases from J, the junction contained 6 bases not matched to a gene. Germline V gene lookup returns CDR1 SNHLY and CDR2 FYNNEI. CDR3 length: 14 residues. Written as DNA, the CDR3 is TGTGCCAGCAGAGGGGGGACAGGAAACAATGAGCAGTTCTTC. This gives the protein CASRGGTGNNEQFF.

The chain recombines TRBV29-1 with TRBJ2-7, with 13 bases identical to TRBD2. Trimming cost V 4 bases and J 5 bases; bases outside gene matches: 5. CDR1 is SQVTM, CDR2 ANQGSEA, per germline. The CDR3 runs 14 residues. CDR3 sequence: CSVGTSGSLHEQYF. In nucleotides, the CDR3 is TGCAGCGTTGGGACTAGCGGGAGCCTACACGAGCAGTACTTC.

This sequence joins TRBV4-1 and TRBJ1-2; 11 nucleotides agree with TRBD1. The CDR3 extends over 15 amino acids. Germline assignment: CDR1 MGHRA and CDR2 YSYEKL. Losses at the gene ends were 4 bases for V and 2 bases for J; bases not matched to a gene: 3. DNA of the CDR3: TGCGCCAGCAGCCGGGACAGGGGGGCGAACTATGGCTACACCTTC. This sequence encodes CASSRDRGANYGYTF.

This clone was counted a few times. The chain has TRBV2 and TRBJ2-7, with a weak D call TRBD2 (7 bases). This CDR3 has 14 amino acids. V dropped 10 bases and J dropped 2 bases, with 18 bases sitting between them. Germline V gives CDR1 SNHLY, CDR2 FYNNEI. The CDR3 is CATGGGEATYEQYF. DNA for the CDR3: TGTGCCACCGGAGGGGGGGAGGCAACCTACGAGCAGTACTTC.

This chain uses TRBV7-9 with TRBJ2-7, with D uncertain. This CDR3 comprises 13 residues. Trimming removed 5 bases from V and 2 bases from J, with 10 bases in between. The germline CDR1 and CDR2 sequences are SEHNR and FQNEAQ (reference sequence). The CDR3 nucleotides are TGTGCCAGCAGCCCCTTTAGTACCTACGAGCAGTACTTC. Translating it yields CASSPFSTYEQYF.

The gene calls are TRBV7-9 and TRBJ2-1; D is perhaps TRBD2 (6 bases). Trimming stripped 6 bases from V and 9 bases from J, with 12 bases between. The germline CDR1 and CDR2 sequences are SEHNR and FQNEAQ (reference sequence). The CDR3 covers 12 residues. CDR3 coding DNA: TGTGCCAGCAGGCCAAACGGGGGTGAGCAGTTCTTC. Its translation is CASRPNGGEQFF. Complete variable domain (other parts from reference TRBV7-9 and TRBJ2-1): DTGVSQNPRHKITKRGQNVTFRCDPISEHNRLYWYRQTLGQGPEFLTYFQNEAQLEKSRLLSDRFSAERPKGSFSTLEIQRTEQGDSAMYLCASRPNGGEQFFGPGTRLTVL.

The rearrangement links TRBV4-2 to TRBJ2-3, with 14 bases identical to TRBD2. Germline-derived CDR1 and CDR2 are LGHNA and YNFKEQ. The CDR3 extends over 16 amino acids. Germline trimming cut 3 bases from V and 4 bases from J; bases unmatched to any gene: 3. This CDR3 is CASSQGLAGEADTQYF. CDR3 nucleotides: TGTGCCAGCAGCCAGGGACTAGCGGGAGAAGCAGATACGCAGTATTTT.

The gene calls are TRBV28 and TRBJ2-3, with no clear D. V lost 3 bases to trimming and J lost 3 bases, with 10 bases between them. This CDR3 comprises 14 residues. Germline CDR1 and CDR2: MDHEN and SYDVKM. The DNA for the CDR3 is TGTGCCAGCAGTTTCGTGCTAGGTACAGATACGCAGTATTTT. Translated: CASSFVLGTDTQYF.

This rearrangement joins TRBV6-1 to TRBJ2-5; D may be TRBD1 (6 bases). This CDR3 is built from 13 residues. Trimming cost V 5 bases and J 5 bases, with 12 bases left between them. CDR1 is MNHNS, CDR2 SASEGT, per germline. The CDR3 DNA follows: TGTGCCAGCAGTCTTCAGGGGATGGAGACCCAGTACTTC. Translation: CASSLQGMETQYF.

J is TRBJ1-1 and V is TRBV28; D is unresolved. V lost 3 bases and J lost 7, with 6 bases in between. From germline, CDR1 is MDHEN and CDR2 SYDVKM. The CDR3 runs 11 residues. The CDR3 DNA follows: TGTGCCAGCAGTTTTCCGGGTGAAGCTTTCTTT. Protein product: CASSFPGEAFF.